This T cell receptor beta chain was sequenced during a study of beta chain features in type 1 diabetes. Findings and limits, study-wide: Researchers caution that PCR might favor shorter templates, equally among patients and controls.

This clone was recorded a few times. Its antigen is not known. Isolated RNA was reverse transcribed in full, so expressed TCRB transcripts were sequenced. This table comes from immunoSEQ multiplex PCR, and its TCRdb copy is limited to in-frame clones, with some not included. The table lists hundreds of thousands of clones, 68% of them singletons. The specimen sequenced was naive CD4+ T cells from blood. This sequence was found in a man aged 25 to 40 in good health.

The CDR3 DNA follows: TGCAGCGTTGGCCCGGGAAGGGCAAACTATGGCTACACCTTC. Translating gives CSVGPGRANYGYTF. The chain employs TRBV29-1 and TRBJ1-2; no clear D gene. CDR3 size: 14 residues. Trimming shortened V by 4 bases and J by 2 bases, and 14 bases separated the two germline ends. Germline assignment: CDR1 SQVTM and CDR2 ANQGSEA.